The 18 T cell receptor beta chains in this list originate from one sample, sequenced in a study of blood T cell repertoires in COVID-19. The assay was immunoSEQ multiplex PCR, and TCRdb's table has in-frame clones only and misses some. The sample has roughly 250,000 clones; roughly nine tenths are singletons. Sequenced input: peripheral blood. The receptors stem from a woman in her 30s with COVID-19, enrolled during active disease.

The rearrangement uses TRBV2 and TRBJ2-3, with TRBD1 matching over 11 bases. The junction had 16 bases not matched to a gene; V was cut back by 9 bases and J by 2 bases. CDR1 SNHLY and CDR2 FYNNEI come from the germline V gene. The CDR3 sequence is 18 residues long. As DNA, the CDR3 is TGTGCCAGAGATCCGGGACAGGGGGATTCTCAGCCCACAGATACGCAGTATTTT. Its protein product is CARDPGQGDSQPTDTQYF.

The chain uses TRBV5-1 and TRBJ1-2, with 10 bases lining up with TRBD1. This CDR3 contains 14 residues. Germline V gene sequence: CDR1 SGHRS, CDR2 YFSETQ. The ends lost 3 bases at V and 6 bases at J; junction bases unmatched: 5. DNA of the CDR3: TGCGCCAGCAGCTATTTGACAGGGGGCGATGGCTACACCTTC. It translates to CASSYLTGGDGYTF.

The V gene is TRBV4-2, the J gene TRBJ1-5; D not resolved. Germline CDR1 and CDR2: LGHNA and YNFKEQ. The CDR3 length is 15 residues. V was cut by 2 bases and J by 5 bases, with 13 bases left in between. CDR3 bases: TGTGCCAGCAGCCAAAGGCTGGGCCAACATCAGCCCCAGCATTTT. Its protein is CASSQRLGQHQPQHF.

The chain joins TRBV4-2 to TRBJ1-5, with 7 bases aligning to TRBD1. The trim removed 1 base at V and 3 bases at J, leaving 3 bases unmatched. The CDR3 consists of 15 residues. Germline CDR1 LGHNA, CDR2 YNFKEQ. The CDR3 bases are TGTGCCAGCAGCCAAGTCCAGGGGGACAATCAGCCCCAGCATTTT. This sequence encodes CASSQVQGDNQPQHF.

CDR3 sequence: CSVEDRGSPAEAFF. In nucleotides, the CDR3 is TGCAGCGTTGAAGATCGAGGCTCACCTGCCGAAGCTTTCTTT. The gene calls are TRBV29-1 and TRBJ1-1; D is unresolved. V was shortened by 0 bases and J by 8 bases, with 16 bases between the two germline ends. Germline V lookup: CDR1 SQVTM, CDR2 ANQGSEA. The CDR3 has 14 amino acids.

This clone was counted once. The chain is built from TRBV7-2 and TRBJ2-7, with D possibly matching TRBD1 (5 bases). Per germline, CDR1 SGHTA and CDR2 FQGNSA. With 5 bases removed from V and 12 bases from J, the gap between germline ends came to 26 bases. This CDR3 has 15 amino acids. CDR3 DNA sequence: TGTGCCAGCAGCCCTAATTCAAGGGTGGTTGGGGCCCCGTACTTC. Its translation: CASSPNSRVVGAPYF.

The CDR3: CASSLGYRDNQPQHF. The DNA for the CDR3 is TGTGCCAGCAGCTTGGGCTACAGGGACAATCAGCCCCAGCATTTT. The J gene is TRBJ1-5, the V gene TRBV7-9; possibly TRBD1 for D (6 bases). CDR1 SEHNR and CDR2 FQNEAQ come from the germline V gene (reference sequence). Trimming removed 3 bases from V and 3 bases from J, with 12 bases in between. This CDR3 has 15 amino acids.

This clone came up once. This sequence joins TRBV15 and TRBJ1-4; D gene ambiguous. The length of the CDR3 is 13 residues. Trimming took 3 bases from V and 6 from J, leaving 8 bases between them. Germline CDR1 is LNHNV and CDR2 is YYDKDF (reference sequence). The CDR3, as DNA: TGTGCCACCAGCAGGTCGAGGCATGAAAAACTGTTTTTT. Translating it yields CATSRSRHEKLFF.

The chain is built from TRBV6-5 and TRBJ1-5; 7 bases fit TRBD1. Trimming cost V 5 bases and J 13 bases; bases outside gene matches: 11. The CDR3 has 13 residues. Germline loops: CDR1 MNHEY, CDR2 SVGAGI. CDR3 loop: CASSRTLGQEQHF. For the CDR3, the DNA is TGTGCCAGCAGTAGAACATTAGGACAGGAACAGCATTTT.

The genes are TRBV9 and TRBJ2-3, with 8 bases lining up with TRBD2. This CDR3 has 15 amino acids. The V and J ends lost 2 bases and 6 bases, in that order; junction bases with no gene match: 8. Per germline, CDR1 SGDLS and CDR2 YYNGEE. CDR3 DNA sequence: TGTGCCAGCAGCGTCTACCCTACGGGGGGGGATACGCAGTATTTT. Its protein product is CASSVYPTGGDTQYF.

The J gene is TRBJ2-1, the V gene TRBV19; TRBD2 agrees at 8 bases. The V gene end was trimmed by 7 bases and the J gene end by 9 bases; junction bases not matched to a gene: 5. This CDR3 has 12 residues. The germline CDR1 and CDR2 sequences are LNHDA and SQIVND (reference sequence). The CDR3 loop is CASTGGAAEQFF. DNA for the CDR3: TGTGCCAGTACCGGGGGGGCCGCTGAGCAGTTCTTC.

V gene TRBV10-1 combines with J gene TRBJ1-1; perhaps TRBD1 as D (5 bases). The CDR3 totals 13 residues. Germline-derived CDR1 and CDR2 are WNHNN and SYGVQD (reference sequence). V was clipped by 5 bases and J by 6 bases, with 13 bases between them. This CDR3 reads CASSYRTHAEAFF. The CDR3 nucleotides are TGCGCCAGCAGTTATAGGACACACGCTGAAGCTTTCTTT.

This chain connects TRBV2 to TRBJ1-6, with D possibly matching TRBD1 (6 bases). CDR1 is SNHLY and CDR2 is FYNNEI in the germline V gene. There are 16 residues in the CDR3. The V and J ends lost 4 bases and 0 bases respectively, with 10 bases between them. The CDR3 loop reads CASSGRQASYNSPLHF. The CDR3, as DNA: TGTGCCAGCAGTGGAAGACAGGCCTCCTATAATTCACCCCTCCACTTT.

The chain employs TRBV27 and TRBJ2-7; 9 positions match TRBD1. Looked up from germline, CDR1 is MNHEY and CDR2 is SMNVEV (reference sequence). The J segment lost 5 bases and the V segment lost 3 bases, leaving 5 bases of the junction unmatched. This CDR3 spans 14 amino acids. The CDR3, as DNA: TGTGCCAGCAGTTTGGGGACAGGGAGGCACGAGCAGTACTTC. Protein: CASSLGTGRHEQYF.

This chain connects TRBV5-6 to TRBJ1-2; D not resolved. The V gene's germline CDR1 is SGHDT and CDR2 YYEEEE. V lost 0 bases and J 0 bases, leaving 6 bases between the germline ends. The CDR3 consists of 14 residues. The CDR3 coding sequence is TGTGCCAGCAGCTTGGACGGAGCTAACTATGGCTACACCTTC. As protein: CASSLDGANYGYTF.

This clone was seen only once. The chain combines TRBV6-5 with TRBJ1-1; D gene unclear. Germline CDR1 MNHEY, CDR2 SVGAGI. This CDR3 comprises 12 residues. V was shortened by 8 bases and J by 1 base, with 8 bases between the two germline ends. The CDR3 loop is CASVHGNTEAFF. The CDR3 region has the DNA TGTGCCAGCGTCCACGGGAACACTGAAGCTTTCTTT.

V usage is TRBV18 and J usage is TRBJ2-1, with no clear D. Germline CDR1 KGHSH, CDR2 LQKENI. V dropped 6 bases and J dropped 4 bases, with 16 bases sitting between them. The CDR3 has 15 residues. In DNA, the CDR3 is TGTGCCAGCTCCATCGGTTCCGGAGATTACAATGAGCAGTTCTTC. It codes for CASSIGSGDYNEQFF.

This clone was seen a single time. V usage is TRBV12-3 or TRBV12-4 and J usage is TRBJ2-5, with a possible D match to TRBD2 (6 bases). V dropped 6 bases and J dropped 3 bases, with 11 bases sitting between them. CDR3 size: 13 residues. The CDR3 is CASSWDSKETQYF. Here the CDR3 DNA reads TGTGCCAGCAGCTGGGACTCTAAAGAGACCCAGTACTTC.